These 22 T cell receptor beta chains originate from one sample sequenced in a study of brain T cells in children with intractable seizures. Measured with immunoSEQ multiplex PCR; TCRdb has only the in-frame clones, and not every one. The sample lists about 320,000 clones, 93% occurring once. As to time point: blood from clinic visit 5 months post-surgery; TSC patient then seizure free. The specimen was peripheral blood, collected more than 4 months after surgery. The receptors here all came from a boy younger than two with tuberous sclerosis and intractable seizures.

The chain couples TRBV9 to TRBJ1-3, with a possible D match to TRBD1 (6 bases). Germline values: CDR1 SGDLS, CDR2 YYNGEE. Trimming pared 4 bases from V and 1 base from J, leaving 21 bases between. The CDR3 has 18 amino acids. This CDR3 is CASSSRGGVPHSGNTIYF. CDR3 coding DNA: TGTGCCAGCAGCTCAAGGGGGGGGGTTCCCCATTCTGGAAACACCATATATTTT.

The chain uses TRBV7-5 and TRBJ2-1. TRBV7-5 represents a pseudogene. The CDR3 is 15 amino acids. CDR3 amino acids: CARSLAGRRGNEQFF. CDR3 nucleotides: TGTGCCAGAAGCTTAGCCGGCAGGAGAGGAAATGAGCAGTTCTTC.

The sample holds one count of this clone. The CDR3 is CASSYDNSYEQYF. The CDR3, as DNA: TGTGCCAGCAGTTATGACAACTCCTACGAGCAGTACTTC. The chain uses TRBV6-5 and TRBJ2-7; D gene unclear. V gave up 3 bases and J gave up 0 bases, with 6 bases separating them. The CDR3 has 13 residues. From germline, CDR1 is MNHEY and CDR2 SVGAGI.

The chain couples TRBV19 to TRBJ2-2, with 13 bases that match TRBD2. Per germline, CDR1 LNHDA and CDR2 SQIVND (reference sequence). The CDR3 spans 16 residues. The V gene end was trimmed by 4 bases and the J gene end by 4 bases; junction bases not matched to a gene: 3. CDR3 nucleotides: TGTGCCAGTAGTAACCGACTAGCGGGAGGCACCGGGGAGCTGTTTTTT. Translation gives CASSNRLAGGTGELFF.

The genes are TRBV7-3 and TRBJ1-1, with D possibly matching TRBD1 (5 bases). Between the trimmed V and J ends, which lost 3 bases and 1 base, there was a span of 18 bases. Germline loops: CDR1 SGHTA, CDR2 FQGTGA. This CDR3 has 17 amino acids. The CDR3 protein is CASSFYRILLRNTEAFF. CDR3 in DNA: TGTGCCAGCAGCTTCTACAGGATATTACTAAGGAACACTGAAGCTTTCTTT.

This clone was seen only once. The rearrangement joins TRBV5-8 to TRBJ2-5; TRBD2 agrees at 7 bases. V shed 4 bases, J shed 5 bases, and the junction held 11 bases outside the gene matches. The CDR3 runs 15 residues. The germline CDR1 and CDR2 sequences are SGHTS and YDEGEE. The CDR3 protein is CASSGASGHSETQYF. The DNA for the CDR3 is TGTGCCAGCAGCGGGGCTAGCGGACATTCCGAGACCCAGTACTTC. The entire variable domain, with the rest obtained from reference TRBV5-8 and TRBJ2-5, is as follows: EAGVTQSPTHLIKTRGQQATLRCSPISGHTSVYWYQQALGLGLQFLLWYDEGEERNRGNFPPRFSGRQFPNYSSELNVNALELEDSALYLCASSGASGHSETQYFGPGTRLLVL.

V is TRBV7-9 and J is TRBJ2-1; 9 bases align to TRBD2. V was clipped by 3 bases and J by 3 bases; unmatched bases: 12. The CDR3 length is 18 residues. Germline-derived CDR1 and CDR2 are SEHNR and FQNEAQ (reference sequence). The CDR3 DNA sequence: TGTGCCAGCAGCTTGGCACTAGCGGGCGGGAGGCGCTACAATGAGCAGTTCTTC. It is translated as CASSLALAGGRRYNEQFF.

The chain combines TRBV6-5 with TRBJ1-1; D is possibly TRBD1 (5 bases). From germline, CDR1 is MNHEY and CDR2 SVGAGI. This CDR3 comprises 14 residues. The ends were cut back, 0 bases at V and 3 bases at J, with 8 bases in the middle. The CDR3 bases are TGTGCCAGCAGTTACTCGGGACCTCACACTGAAGCTTTCTTT. Protein sequence: CASSYSGPHTEAFF.

This chain joins TRBV5-4 and TRBJ1-2; D is unclear. This CDR3 has 19 residues. CDR1 and CDR2 from the germline V gene are SGHNT and YYREEE (reference sequence). With 0 bases removed from V and 5 bases from J, the gap between germline ends came to 26 bases. The CDR3 sequence: CASSLGEVAAKARRYGYTF. In DNA, the CDR3 is TGTGCCAGCAGCTTGGGGGAGGTGGCAGCGAAAGCCAGACGATATGGCTACACCTTC. Full variable domain (remainder filled in from reference TRBV5-4 and TRBJ1-2): ETGVTQSPTHLIKTRGQQVTLRCSSQSGHNTVSWYQQALGQGPQFIFQYYREEENGRGNFPPRFSGLQFPNYSSELNVNALELDDSALYLCASSLGEVAAKARRYGYTFGSGTRLTVV.

The chain has TRBV2 and TRBJ1-1; D not certain. V was shortened by 9 bases and J by 5 bases, with 19 bases between the two germline ends. This CDR3 contains 14 residues. Germline loops: CDR1 SNHLY, CDR2 FYNNEI. The CDR3 region has the DNA TGTGCCAGTGTTGGGCGGGATCTACCAACTGAAGCTTTCTTT. It translates to CASVGRDLPTEAFF. The variable domain in full, completed from reference TRBV2 and TRBJ1-1, reads EPEVTQTPSHQVTQMGQEVILRCVPISNHLYFYWYRQILGQKVEFLVSFYNNEISEKSEIFDDQFSVERPDGSNFTLKIRSTKLEDSAMYFCASVGRDLPTEAFFGQGTRLTVV.

V gene TRBV6-5 combines with J gene TRBJ1-2; TRBD1 matches at 7 bases. CDR1 MNHEY and CDR2 SVGAGI come from the germline V gene. The CDR3 is 14 residues long. Losses at the gene ends were 7 bases for V and 5 bases for J; bases not matched to a gene: 10. The CDR3 protein is CASTQGGFRYGYTF. CDR3 coding DNA: TGTGCCAGCACCCAGGGGGGGTTTCGTTATGGCTACACCTTC.

The rearrangement joins TRBV27 to TRBJ1-5; 12 nucleotides match TRBD1. V lost 5 bases, J lost 7 bases, and 9 bases stayed unmatched. CDR1 is MNHEY and CDR2 is SMNVEV in the germline V gene (reference sequence). The length of the CDR3 is 16 residues. The CDR3 DNA reads TGTGCCAGCAGTCCGGGACAGGGGGCGCCGGGACAGCCCCAGCATTTT. Translation gives CASSPGQGAPGQPQHF.

The chain joins TRBV13 to TRBJ2-2, with a tentative D call TRBD2 (6 bases). The CDR3 consists of 18 residues. The germline V and J ends were trimmed by 5 bases and 3 bases, with 22 bases remaining between them. The germline V gene encodes CDR1 PRHDT and CDR2 FYEKMQ (reference sequence). The CDR3 nucleotides are TGTGCCAGCAGCCGATGGGAGGATTCAAATCTGGACACCGGGGAGCTGTTTTTT. Translating gives CASSRWEDSNLDTGELFF. Supplemented by reference TRBV13 and TRBJ2-2, the full variable domain reads AAGVIQSPRHLIKEKRETATLKCYPIPRHDTVYWYQQGPGQDPQFLISFYEKMQSDKGSIPDRFSAQQFSDYHSELNMSSLELGDSALYFCASSRWEDSNLDTGELFFGEGSRLTVL.

The rearrangement joins TRBV19 to TRBJ2-2; D gene uncertain. The length of the CDR3 is 16 residues. The germline V gene encodes CDR1 LNHDA and CDR2 SQIVND (reference sequence). Trimming shortened V by 4 bases and J by 0 bases, and 12 bases separated the two germline ends. The CDR3 DNA is TGTGCCAGTAGTAGCACTCAAACCGCGAACACCGGGGAGCTGTTTTTT. As protein: CASSSTQTANTGELFF.

V usage is TRBV27 and J usage is TRBJ2-2; no definite D call. Germline CDR1 is MNHEY and CDR2 is SMNVEV (reference sequence). Trimming took off 3 bases at V and 3 bases at J, with 8 bases between the two ends. The CDR3 loop spans 14 amino acids. CDR3 loop: CASSLPAYTGELFF. For the CDR3, the DNA is TGTGCCAGCAGTTTGCCGGCCTACACCGGGGAGCTGTTTTTT.

The V and J genes are TRBV7-8 and TRBJ2-7; 9 positions match TRBD1. The CDR3 contains 15 residues. With 5 bases clipped from V and 2 bases from J, the junction kept 7 bases outside the gene matches. Germline loops: CDR1 SGHVS, CDR2 FQNEAQ. CDR3 nucleotides: TGTGCCAGCAGCCAATTGAACAGGGGGCCCTACGAGCAGTACTTC. Amino acid sequence: CASSQLNRGPYEQYF.

V is TRBV30 and J is TRBJ2-7; possibly TRBD2 for D (5 bases). This CDR3 is 13 amino acids long. Trimming cost V 4 bases and J 8 bases, with 18 bases left between them. Germline V gene data show CDR1 as GTSNPN and CDR2 as SVGIG (reference sequence). The CDR3 DNA reads TGTGCCTGGAATTCCGGCGGTCGAGGGAAGCAGTACTTC. As protein: CAWNSGGRGKQYF. Filled out from reference TRBV30 and TRBJ2-7, the complete variable domain reads SQTIHQWPATLVQPVGSPLSLECTVEGTSNPNLYWYRQAAGRGLQLLFYSVGIGQISSEVPQNLSASRPQDRQFILSSKKLLLSDSGFYLCAWNSGGRGKQYFGPGTRLTVT.

About this clone itself: The same CDR3 also results from other DNA sequences found in this sample. This chain uses TRBV12-3 or TRBV12-4 with TRBJ1-1; no reliable D call. The CDR3 consists of 12 residues. V lost 2 bases and J lost 5, with 6 bases in between. For the CDR3, the DNA is TGTGCCAGCAGTTTAACTTCAACTGAAGCTTTCTTT. Translation: CASSLTSTEAFF.

This chain uses TRBV6-1 with TRBJ1-1; no definite D call. The V gene lost 2 bases and the J gene lost 6 bases, with 13 bases spanning the gap. Germline CDR1 is MNHNS and CDR2 is SASEGT. The CDR3 runs to 14 residues. This CDR3 reads CASSERGMAAEAFF. CDR3 nucleotide sequence: TGTGCCAGCAGTGAACGAGGGATGGCCGCTGAAGCTTTCTTT.

The chain links TRBV29-1 to TRBJ2-5, with TRBD2 identical over 11 bases. CDR1 is SQVTM and CDR2 is ANQGSEA in the germline V gene. V lost 5 bases, J lost 5 bases, and 4 bases stayed unmatched. The CDR3 length is 13 residues. The CDR3 here is CSVTSGGRETQYF. CDR3 nucleotides: TGCAGCGTTACTAGCGGGGGTCGGGAGACCCAGTACTTC. Using reference TRBV29-1 and TRBJ2-5 for the parts outside the CDR3, the full variable domain is SAVISQKPSRDICQRGTSLTIQCQVDSQVTMMFWYRQQPGQSLTLIATANQGSEATYESGFVIDKFPISRPNLTFSTLTVSNMSPEDSSIYLCSVTSGGRETQYFGPGTRLLVL.

This clone was detected only once. The gene calls are TRBV14 and TRBJ2-7, with 13 bases aligning to TRBD2. CDR3 length equals 18 residues. The V gene end was trimmed by 0 bases and the J gene end by 2 bases; junction bases not matched to a gene: 7. The germline V gene has CDR1 SGHDN and CDR2 FVKESK. Written as DNA, the CDR3 is TGTGCCAGCAGCCAAGATGCCCCGACTAGCGGGGGGACCTACGAGCAGTACTTC. Translation: CASSQDAPTSGGTYEQYF.

CDR3 sequence (DNA): TGTGCCAGCAGCTTGGTGGGGCAGGGAGGTTTGCGTGGCTACACCTTC. Translating gives CASSLVGQGGLRGYTF. The chain is built from TRBV5-4 and TRBJ1-2; D is possibly TRBD1 (5 bases). V lost 0 bases to trimming and J lost 7 bases, with 19 bases between them. Germline V gene lookup returns CDR1 SGHNT and CDR2 YYREEE (reference sequence). The CDR3 consists of 16 residues.